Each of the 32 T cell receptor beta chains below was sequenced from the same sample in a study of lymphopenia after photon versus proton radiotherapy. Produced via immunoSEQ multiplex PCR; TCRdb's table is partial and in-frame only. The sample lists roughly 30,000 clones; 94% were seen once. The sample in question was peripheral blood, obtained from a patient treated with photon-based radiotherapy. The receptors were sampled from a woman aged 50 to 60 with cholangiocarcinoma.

The CDR3 reads CSVEDPGQGNSYEQYF. For the CDR3, the DNA is TGCAGCGTTGAAGACCCGGGACAGGGGAACTCCTACGAGCAGTACTTC. This chain uses TRBV29-1 with TRBJ2-7; 10 bases fit TRBD1. V shed 0 bases, J shed 0 bases, and the junction held 5 bases outside the gene matches. The CDR3 is made up of 16 amino acids. CDR1 and CDR2 (germline): SQVTM, ANQGSEA.

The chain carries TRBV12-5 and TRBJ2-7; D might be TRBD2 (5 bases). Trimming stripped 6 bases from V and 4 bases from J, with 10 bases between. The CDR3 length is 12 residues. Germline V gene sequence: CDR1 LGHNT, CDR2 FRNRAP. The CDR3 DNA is TGTGCTAGTGGAGTGCGGGTTTACGAGCAGTACTTC. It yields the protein CASGVRVYEQYF.

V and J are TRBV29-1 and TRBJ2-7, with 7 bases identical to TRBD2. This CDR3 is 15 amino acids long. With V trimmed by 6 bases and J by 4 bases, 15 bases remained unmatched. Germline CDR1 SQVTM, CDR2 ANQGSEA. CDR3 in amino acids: CSVTQREYGRYEQYF. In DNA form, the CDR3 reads TGCAGCGTGACCCAGCGGGAATACGGTCGGTACGAGCAGTACTTC.

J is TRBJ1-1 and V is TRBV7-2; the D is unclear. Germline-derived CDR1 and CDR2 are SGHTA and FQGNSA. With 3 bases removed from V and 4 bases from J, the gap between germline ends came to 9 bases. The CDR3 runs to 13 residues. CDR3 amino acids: CASSFQAATEAFF. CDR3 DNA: TGTGCCAGCAGCTTCCAGGCCGCCACTGAAGCTTTCTTT.

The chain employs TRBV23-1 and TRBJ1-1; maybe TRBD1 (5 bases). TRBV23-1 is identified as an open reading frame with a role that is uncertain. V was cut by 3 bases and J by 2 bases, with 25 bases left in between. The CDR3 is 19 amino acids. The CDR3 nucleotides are TGCGCCAGCAGTCACCTCGGGCCCCCGAGGGGACGGGATAACACTGAAGCTTTCTTT. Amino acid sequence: CASSHLGPPRGRDNTEAFF.

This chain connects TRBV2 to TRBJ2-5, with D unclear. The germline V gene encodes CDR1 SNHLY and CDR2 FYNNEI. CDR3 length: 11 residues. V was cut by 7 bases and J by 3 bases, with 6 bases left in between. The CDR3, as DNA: TGTGCCAGCAAGGTAGAAGAGACCCAGTACTTC. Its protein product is CASKVEETQYF.

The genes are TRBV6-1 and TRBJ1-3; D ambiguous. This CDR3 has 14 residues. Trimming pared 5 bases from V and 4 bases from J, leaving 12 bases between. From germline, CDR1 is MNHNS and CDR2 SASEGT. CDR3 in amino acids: CASSQEELGNTIYF. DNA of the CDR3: TGTGCCAGCAGTCAAGAGGAGCTGGGAAACACCATATATTTT.

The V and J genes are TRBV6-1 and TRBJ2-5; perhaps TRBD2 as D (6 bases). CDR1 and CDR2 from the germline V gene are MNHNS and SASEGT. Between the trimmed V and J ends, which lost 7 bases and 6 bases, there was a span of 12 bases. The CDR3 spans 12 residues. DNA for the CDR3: TGTGCCAGCAAAGGAGGGATAAAGACCCAGTACTTC. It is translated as CASKGGIKTQYF.

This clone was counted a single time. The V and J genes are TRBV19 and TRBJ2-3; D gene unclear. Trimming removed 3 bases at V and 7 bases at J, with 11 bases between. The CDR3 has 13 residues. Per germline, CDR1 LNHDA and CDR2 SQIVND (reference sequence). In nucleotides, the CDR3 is TGTGCCAGTAGTATGACCGGCAGTTATACGCAGTATTTT. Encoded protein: CASSMTGSYTQYF.

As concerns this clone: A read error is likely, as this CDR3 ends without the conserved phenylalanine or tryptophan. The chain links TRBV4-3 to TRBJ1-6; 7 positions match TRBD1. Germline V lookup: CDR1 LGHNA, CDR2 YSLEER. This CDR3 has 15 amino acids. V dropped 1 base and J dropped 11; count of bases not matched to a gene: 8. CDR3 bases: TGCGCCAGCAGCCAAGCCACGACAGGGAGGACACCCCTCCACCTT. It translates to CASSQATTGRTPLHL.

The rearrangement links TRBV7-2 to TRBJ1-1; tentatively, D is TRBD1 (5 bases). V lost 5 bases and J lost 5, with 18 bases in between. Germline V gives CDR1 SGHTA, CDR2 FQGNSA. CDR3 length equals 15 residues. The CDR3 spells CASSPRVGGSTEAFF. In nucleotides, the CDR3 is TGTGCCAGCAGCCCCCGGGTGGGGGGGTCGACTGAAGCTTTCTTT. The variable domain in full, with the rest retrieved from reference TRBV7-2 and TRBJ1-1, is GAGVSQSPSNKVTEKGKDVELRCDPISGHTALYWYRQSLGQGLEFLIYFQGNSAPDKSGLPSDRFSAERTGGSVSTLTIQRTQQEDSAVYLCASSPRVGGSTEAFFGQGTRLTVV.

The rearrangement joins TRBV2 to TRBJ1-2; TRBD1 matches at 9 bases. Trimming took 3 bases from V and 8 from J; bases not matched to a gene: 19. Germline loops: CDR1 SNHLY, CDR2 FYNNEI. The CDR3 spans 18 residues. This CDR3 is CASSDRTLRTGVLWGYTF. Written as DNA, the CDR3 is TGTGCCAGCAGTGATAGGACCCTTCGGACAGGGGTCCTTTGGGGCTACACCTTC.

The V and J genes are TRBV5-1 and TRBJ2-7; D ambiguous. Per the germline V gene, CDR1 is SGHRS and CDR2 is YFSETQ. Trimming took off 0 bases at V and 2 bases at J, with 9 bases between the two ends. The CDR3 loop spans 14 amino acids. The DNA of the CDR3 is TGCGCCAGCAGCTTGGTTGGCTTCCCCTACGAGCAGTACTTC. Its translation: CASSLVGFPYEQYF.

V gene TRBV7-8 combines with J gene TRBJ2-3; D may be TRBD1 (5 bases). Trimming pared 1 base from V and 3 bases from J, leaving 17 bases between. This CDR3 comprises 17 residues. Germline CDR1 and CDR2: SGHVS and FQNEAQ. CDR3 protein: CASSLEGSGRETDTQYF. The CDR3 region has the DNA TGTGCCAGCAGCTTAGAGGGGTCAGGCAGGGAAACAGATACGCAGTATTTT.

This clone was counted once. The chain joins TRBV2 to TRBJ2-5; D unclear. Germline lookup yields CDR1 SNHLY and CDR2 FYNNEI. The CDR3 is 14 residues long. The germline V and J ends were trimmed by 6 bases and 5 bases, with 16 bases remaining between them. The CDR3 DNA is TGTGCCAGCAGCCTGTGGACCCCGAGGGAGACCCAGTACTTC. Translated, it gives CASSLWTPRETQYF. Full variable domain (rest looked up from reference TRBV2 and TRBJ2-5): EPEVTQTPSHQVTQMGQEVILRCVPISNHLYFYWYRQILGQKVEFLVSFYNNEISEKSEIFDDQFSVERPDGSNFTLKIRSTKLEDSAMYFCASSLWTPRETQYFGPGTRLLVL.

The CDR3 DNA sequence: TGTGCCAGCTCACCGAACGGAGGTAGCGGGGGGTACTCCTACGAGCAGTACTTC. It encodes CASSPNGGSGGYSYEQYF. The V call is TRBV18, the J call TRBJ2-7; TRBD2 matches at 10 bases. Germline CDR1 and CDR2: KGHSH and LQKENI. Trimming removed 3 bases from V and 0 bases from J; junction bases left unmatched: 11. The CDR3 consists of 18 residues.

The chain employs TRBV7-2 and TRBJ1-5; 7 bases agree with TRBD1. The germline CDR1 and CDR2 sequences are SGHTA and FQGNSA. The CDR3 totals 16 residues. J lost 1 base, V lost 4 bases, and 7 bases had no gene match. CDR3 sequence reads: CASSSRRDRSNQPQHF. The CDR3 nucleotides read TGTGCCAGCAGCTCGCGAAGGGACAGAAGCAATCAGCCCCAGCATTTT. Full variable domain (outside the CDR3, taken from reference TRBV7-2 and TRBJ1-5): GAGVSQSPSNKVTEKGKDVELRCDPISGHTALYWYRQSLGQGLEFLIYFQGNSAPDKSGLPSDRFSAERTGGSVSTLTIQRTQQEDSAVYLCASSSRRDRSNQPQHFGDGTRLSIL.

The CDR3 loop reads CASTQGSPLHF. The CDR3 coding sequence is TGTGCCAGCACTCAGGGGTCACCCCTCCACTTT. The chain employs TRBV6-5 and TRBJ1-6; possible D gene TRBD1, 6 bases. Deletions cut 7 bases from V and 10 bases from J, with 8 bases between. Germline lookup yields CDR1 MNHEY and CDR2 SVGAGI. CDR3 length: 11 amino acids.

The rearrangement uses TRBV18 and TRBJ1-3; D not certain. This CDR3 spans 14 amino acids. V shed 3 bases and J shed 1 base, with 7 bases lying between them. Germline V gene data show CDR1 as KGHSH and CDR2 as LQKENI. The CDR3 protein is CASSPASSGNTIYF. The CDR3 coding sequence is TGTGCCAGCTCACCGGCTTCATCTGGAAACACCATATATTTT. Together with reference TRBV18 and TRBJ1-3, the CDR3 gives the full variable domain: NAGVMQNPRHLVRRRGQEARLRCSPMKGHSHVYWYRQLPEEGLKFMVYLQKENIIDESGMPKERFSAEFPKEGPSILRIQQVVRGDSAAYFCASSPASSGNTIYFGEGSWLTVV.

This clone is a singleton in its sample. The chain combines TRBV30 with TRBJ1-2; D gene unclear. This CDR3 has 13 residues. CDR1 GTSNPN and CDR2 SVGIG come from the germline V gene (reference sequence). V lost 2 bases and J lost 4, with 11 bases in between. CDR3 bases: TGTGCCTGGAGTCCCGACGGCCTCTATGGCTACACCTTC. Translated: CAWSPDGLYGYTF.

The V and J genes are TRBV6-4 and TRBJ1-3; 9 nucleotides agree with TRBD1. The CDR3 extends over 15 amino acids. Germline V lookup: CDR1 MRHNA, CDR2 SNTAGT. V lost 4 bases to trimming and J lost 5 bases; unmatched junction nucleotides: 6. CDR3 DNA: TGTGCCAGCAGTGCCGGGACAGGGTTTAGAAACACCATATATTTT. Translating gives CASSAGTGFRNTIYF.

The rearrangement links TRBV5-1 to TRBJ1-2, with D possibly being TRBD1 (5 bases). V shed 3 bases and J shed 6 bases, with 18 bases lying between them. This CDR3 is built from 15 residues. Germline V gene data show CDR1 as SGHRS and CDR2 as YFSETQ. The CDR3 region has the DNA TGCGCCAGCAGCTGGACGGGGGAAACAACTGATGGCTACACCTTC. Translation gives CASSWTGETTDGYTF.

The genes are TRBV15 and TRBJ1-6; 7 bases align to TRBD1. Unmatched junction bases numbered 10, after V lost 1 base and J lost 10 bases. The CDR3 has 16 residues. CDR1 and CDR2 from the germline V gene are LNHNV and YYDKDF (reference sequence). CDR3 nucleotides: TGTGCCACCAGCAGAGCGTGGGGCAGGGGGAACTCACCCCTCCACTTT. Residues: CATSRAWGRGNSPLHF.

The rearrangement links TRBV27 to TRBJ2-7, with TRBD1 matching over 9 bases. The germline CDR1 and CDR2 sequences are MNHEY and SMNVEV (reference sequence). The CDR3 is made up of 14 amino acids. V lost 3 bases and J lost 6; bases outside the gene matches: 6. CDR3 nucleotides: TGTGCCAGCAGTTTCCTGGACAGGGGAAGCGAGCAGTACTTC. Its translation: CASSFLDRGSEQYF.

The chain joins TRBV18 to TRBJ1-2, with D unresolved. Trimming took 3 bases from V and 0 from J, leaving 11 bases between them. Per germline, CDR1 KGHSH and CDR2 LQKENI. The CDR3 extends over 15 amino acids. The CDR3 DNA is TGTGCCAGCTCACCGAAAACTCAGGCTAACTATGGCTACACCTTC. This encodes CASSPKTQANYGYTF.

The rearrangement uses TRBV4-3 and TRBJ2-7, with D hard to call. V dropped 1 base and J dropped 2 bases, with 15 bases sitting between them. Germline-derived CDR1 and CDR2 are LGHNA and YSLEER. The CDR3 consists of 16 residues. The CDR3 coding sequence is TGCGCCAGCAGCCAAGCCCCCACCCGCGGTACCTACGAGCAGTACTTC. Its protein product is CASSQAPTRGTYEQYF.

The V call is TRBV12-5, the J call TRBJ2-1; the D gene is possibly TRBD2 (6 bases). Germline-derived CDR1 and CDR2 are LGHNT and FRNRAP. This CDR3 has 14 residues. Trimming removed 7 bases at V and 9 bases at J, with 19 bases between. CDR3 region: CASAPRLVVGEQFF. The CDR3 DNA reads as TGTGCTAGTGCCCCTAGACTAGTAGTAGGTGAGCAGTTCTTC.

CDR3 protein: CASTEGYTEAFF. The DNA of the CDR3 is TGTGCCAGCACCGAGGGGTACACTGAAGCTTTCTTT. The chain links TRBV6-6 to TRBJ1-1; D is perhaps TRBD1 (5 bases). In germline, CDR1 is MNHNY, CDR2 SVGAGI (reference sequence). The CDR3 totals 12 residues. V was cut by 7 bases and J by 3 bases, with 9 bases left in between.

The CDR3 protein is CASSQVDRGSYSYEQYF. The CDR3 nucleotides are TGTGCCAGCAGCCAAGTGGATAGAGGCTCTTACTCCTACGAGCAGTACTTC. The J gene is TRBJ2-7, the V gene TRBV14, with D unclear. Deletions cut 1 base from V and 0 bases from J, with 16 bases between. The CDR3 runs 17 residues. CDR1 and CDR2 (germline): SGHDN, FVKESK.

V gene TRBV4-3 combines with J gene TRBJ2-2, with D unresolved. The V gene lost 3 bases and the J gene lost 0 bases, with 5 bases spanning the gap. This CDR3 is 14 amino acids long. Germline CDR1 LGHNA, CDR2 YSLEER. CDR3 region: CASSQYTNTGELFF. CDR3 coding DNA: TGCGCCAGCAGCCAGTACACGAACACCGGGGAGCTGTTTTTT.

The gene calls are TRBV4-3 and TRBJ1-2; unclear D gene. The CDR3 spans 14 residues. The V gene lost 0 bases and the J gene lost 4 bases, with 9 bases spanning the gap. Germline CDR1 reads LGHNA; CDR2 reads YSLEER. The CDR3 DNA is TGCGCCAGCAGCCAAGATGGCAGACTCTATGGCTACACCTTC. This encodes CASSQDGRLYGYTF.

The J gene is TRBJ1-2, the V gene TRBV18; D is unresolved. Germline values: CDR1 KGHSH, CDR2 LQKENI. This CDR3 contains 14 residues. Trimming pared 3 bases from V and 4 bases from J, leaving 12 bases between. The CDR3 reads CASSPSEGLYGYTF. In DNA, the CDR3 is TGTGCCAGCTCACCCTCCGAGGGTCTCTATGGCTACACCTTC.